Each of the 20 T cell receptor beta chains below was sequenced from the same sample in a study of blood T cell repertoires in COVID-19. The assay was immunoSEQ multiplex PCR, and TCRdb's table has in-frame clones only and misses some. The sample yields more than 150,000 clones, roughly 90% seen once. The sample taken for sequencing was peripheral blood. Receptors were obtained from a man aged 50-60 years with acute or convalescent COVID-19.

V is TRBV7-3 and J is TRBJ2-2, with 8 positions matching TRBD1. Germline V gene data show CDR1 as SGHTA and CDR2 as FQGTGA. J gave up 4 bases and V 5 bases, and 9 bases lay outside the gene matches. The CDR3 consists of 16 residues. CDR3 sequence (DNA): TGTGCCAGCAGCGTACAGGGGGGTAGAGGCACCGGGGAGCTGTTTTTT. This codes for CASSVQGGRGTGELFF. The full variable domain, rest sourced from reference TRBV7-3 and TRBJ2-2, is GAGVSQTPSNKVTEKGKYVELRCDPISGHTALYWYRQSLGQGPEFLIYFQGTGAADDSGLPNDRFFAVRPEGSVSTLKIQRTERGDSAVYLCASSVQGGRGTGELFFGEGSRLTVL.

The chain combines TRBV2 with TRBJ1-2; weak D call: TRBD1 (5 bases). Germline V gene lookup returns CDR1 SNHLY and CDR2 FYNNEI. This CDR3 is built from 13 residues. V was pared by 4 bases and J by 4 bases, with 10 bases between. CDR3 residues: CASSAGLSYGYTF. CDR3 bases: TGTGCCAGCAGTGCAGGGTTATCCTATGGCTACACCTTC.

This chain connects TRBV15 to TRBJ2-4, with a possible D match to TRBD1 (6 bases). The V end was cut by 0 bases, the J end by 0 bases, with 12 bases between. The germline V gene encodes CDR1 LNHNV and CDR2 YYDKDF (reference sequence). This CDR3 is built from 17 residues. This chain's CDR3 is CATSRDPTGIAKNIQYF. The CDR3 nucleotides are TGTGCCACCAGCAGAGACCCCACAGGGATAGCCAAAAACATTCAGTACTTC.

The gene calls are TRBV19 and TRBJ1-2, with TRBD1 identical over 10 bases. The CDR3 extends over 15 amino acids. Per the germline V gene, CDR1 is LNHDA and CDR2 is SQIVND (reference sequence). V lost 5 bases and J lost 7; bases outside the gene matches: 10. CDR3 coding DNA: TGTGCCAGTAGTCGCTCGTCCGGGACAGGGGCTGGCTACACCTTC. This codes for CASSRSSGTGAGYTF.

The chain recombines TRBV7-2 with TRBJ2-1, with a tentative D call TRBD2 (6 bases). The V gene lost 6 bases and the J gene lost 0 bases, with 9 bases spanning the gap. This CDR3 has 14 residues. From germline, CDR1 is SGHTA and CDR2 FQGNSA. CDR3 nucleotide sequence: TGTGCCAGCAGTTTCGGGGGCTCCTACAATGAGCAGTTCTTC. Its protein is CASSFGGSYNEQFF.

This clone was seen once. The V and J genes are TRBV3-1 (or the pseudogene TRBV3-2) and TRBJ1-2; possible D gene TRBD1, 6 bases. Trimming removed 2 bases from V and 0 bases from J, with 7 bases in between. This CDR3 contains 14 residues. CDR1 LGHDT and CDR2 YNNKEL come from the germline V gene (reference sequence). CDR3 sequence reads: CASSQRTANYGYTF. CDR3 bases: TGTGCCAGCAGCCAACGGACAGCTAACTATGGCTACACCTTC.

J is TRBJ2-1 and V is TRBV19, with D uncertain. Germline assignment: CDR1 LNHDA and CDR2 SQIVND (reference sequence). The CDR3 is made up of 14 amino acids. Trimming cost V 2 bases and J 0 bases, with 5 bases left between them. DNA of the CDR3: TGTGCCAGTAGTATATATAGCTCCTACAATGAGCAGTTCTTC. Its protein is CASSIYSSYNEQFF. Using reference TRBV19 and TRBJ2-1 for the parts outside the CDR3, the full variable domain is DGGITQSPKYLFRKEGQNVTLSCEQNLNHDAMYWYRQDPGQGLRLIYYSQIVNDFQKGDIAEGYSVSREKKESFPLTVTSAQKNPTAFYLCASSIYSSYNEQFFGPGTRLTVL.

The chain employs TRBV19 and TRBJ1-5; possibly TRBD1 for D (6 bases). Trimming shortened V by 6 bases and J by 3 bases, and 9 bases separated the two germline ends. CDR3 length: 13 residues. Germline V gene data show CDR1 as LNHDA and CDR2 as SQIVND (reference sequence). DNA for the CDR3: TGTGCCAGTAGCAGGGGAGTCAATCAGCCCCAGCATTTT. It encodes CASSRGVNQPQHF.

This chain uses TRBV7-8 with TRBJ1-3; unclear D gene. V dropped 2 bases and J dropped 0 bases, with 8 bases sitting between them. Germline CDR1 SGHVS, CDR2 FQNEAQ. The CDR3 totals 15 residues. CDR3 sequence reads: CASSLSDSSGNTIYF. CDR3 coding DNA: TGTGCCAGCAGCTTATCTGATAGCTCTGGAAACACCATATATTTT.

The table lists this clone with a count of one. V usage is TRBV6-4 and J usage is TRBJ2-6, with D perhaps matching TRBD1 (5 bases). The CDR3 runs to 15 residues. Per the germline V gene, CDR1 is MRHNA and CDR2 is SNTAGT. V shed 4 bases and J shed 1 base, with 8 bases lying between them. DNA of the CDR3: TGTGCCAGCAGTGGCCAGGGTTCTGGGGCCAACGTCCTGACTTTC. This codes for CASSGQGSGANVLTF.

Concerning this clone itself: Other DNA sequences from this sample encode an identical CDR3 as well. The rearrangement links TRBV27 to TRBJ2-2, with 11 nucleotides matching TRBD2. Germline lookup yields CDR1 MNHEY and CDR2 SMNVEV (reference sequence). The CDR3 spans 15 residues. J lost 6 bases, V lost 5 bases, and 5 bases had no gene match. The CDR3 coding sequence is TGTGCCAGCAGTCCCGGGACTAGCGGCGCCGGGGAGCTGTTTTTT. It translates to CASSPGTSGAGELFF.

This clone was counted a few times. The chain links TRBV4-3 to TRBJ1-4; TRBD1 agrees at 11 bases. Germline trimming cut 5 bases from V and 4 bases from J; bases unmatched to any gene: 21. Germline loops: CDR1 LGHNA, CDR2 YSLEER. The CDR3 has 21 amino acids. CDR3 in amino acids: CASSWSAGIRTGGTFNEKLFF. CDR3 coding DNA: TGCGCCAGCAGCTGGTCGGCGGGCATCCGGACAGGGGGCACGTTTAATGAAAAACTGTTTTTT.

This chain joins TRBV19 and TRBJ1-2, with a possible D match to TRBD1 (6 bases). Germline values: CDR1 LNHDA, CDR2 SQIVND (reference sequence). This CDR3 is built from 13 residues. Trimming took 6 bases from V and 7 from J, leaving 15 bases between them. CDR3 protein: CASSTGRLGGYTF. As DNA, the CDR3 is TGTGCCAGTAGCACAGGGCGATTAGGTGGCTACACCTTC. Based on the CDR3 plus reference TRBV19 and TRBJ1-2, the full variable domain is DGGITQSPKYLFRKEGQNVTLSCEQNLNHDAMYWYRQDPGQGLRLIYYSQIVNDFQKGDIAEGYSVSREKKESFPLTVTSAQKNPTAFYLCASSTGRLGGYTFGSGTRLTVV.

The genes are TRBV27 and TRBJ1-6, with 10 positions matching TRBD1. V lost 5 bases and J lost 8; bases outside the gene matches: 3. This CDR3 has 14 amino acids. Germline V gene lookup returns CDR1 MNHEY and CDR2 SMNVEV (reference sequence). CDR3 protein: CASSQGTGDSPLHF. The CDR3 DNA is TGTGCCAGCAGTCAAGGGACAGGGGATTCACCCCTCCACTTT.

The V call is TRBV6-2 or TRBV6-3, the J call TRBJ2-2, with TRBD2 matching 12 bases. CDR1 MNHEY and CDR2 SVGEGT come from the germline V gene. This CDR3 is 17 amino acids long. J gave up 0 bases and V 6 bases, and 5 bases lay outside the gene matches. The CDR3 here is CASSKTSGRTNTGELFF. The CDR3 nucleotides read TGTGCCAGCAGCAAGACTAGCGGGAGAACGAACACCGGGGAGCTGTTTTTT.

The chain carries TRBV2 and TRBJ2-2, with D perhaps TRBD1 (6 bases). The CDR3 totals 14 residues. V lost 8 bases and J lost 8, with 18 bases in between. CDR1 SNHLY and CDR2 FYNNEI come from the germline V gene. CDR3 amino acids: CASGKGVLAGELFF. In DNA, the CDR3 is TGTGCCAGCGGGAAGGGGGTTTTGGCTGGGGAGCTGTTTTTT.

There are a few counts of this clone. The V call is TRBV27, the J call TRBJ2-2; D unresolved. Trimming took off 3 bases at V and 6 bases at J, with 11 bases between the two ends. The CDR3 has 14 amino acids. The V gene's germline CDR1 is MNHEY and CDR2 SMNVEV (reference sequence). CDR3 nucleotide sequence: TGTGCCAGCAGTTTTGGCCCAACCCCCGGGGAGCTGTTTTTT. It is translated as CASSFGPTPGELFF.

The V gene is TRBV19, the J gene TRBJ1-5; TRBD1 aligns across 9 bases. In germline, CDR1 is LNHDA, CDR2 SQIVND (reference sequence). V shed 4 bases and J 0 bases; nucleotides not matched to a gene: 7. This CDR3 has 17 amino acids. This chain's CDR3 is CASSTGTGLYSNQPQHF. DNA of the CDR3: TGTGCCAGTAGTACCGGGACAGGGCTTTATAGCAATCAGCCCCAGCATTTT.

V gene TRBV9 combines with J gene TRBJ2-1; TRBD1 matches 7 bases. The V gene's germline CDR1 is SGDLS and CDR2 YYNGEE. The CDR3 has 16 amino acids. The junction had 17 bases not matched to a gene; V was cut back by 4 bases and J by 10 bases. Here the CDR3 DNA reads TGTGCCAGCAGCCTCAGGAACTCCCGGGACAGTACCGAGCAGTTCTTC. Translation: CASSLRNSRDSTEQFF. The complete variable domain, with remaining parts taken from reference TRBV9 and TRBJ2-1, reads DSGVTQTPKHLITATGQRVTLRCSPRSGDLSVYWYQQSLDQGLQFLIQYYNGEERAKGNILERFSAQQFPDLHSELNLSSLELGDSALYFCASSLRNSRDSTEQFFGPGTRLTVL.

The chain carries TRBV7-8 and TRBJ2-6, with a possible D match to TRBD1 (6 bases). V lost 5 bases, J lost 0 bases, and 17 bases lay in between. CDR3 length equals 18 residues. CDR1 SGHVS and CDR2 FQNEAQ come from the germline V gene. The CDR3 protein is CASSLGTGYTSGANVLTF. The CDR3 DNA follows: TGTGCCAGCAGCCTCGGAACAGGGTATACCTCTGGGGCCAACGTCCTGACTTTC.